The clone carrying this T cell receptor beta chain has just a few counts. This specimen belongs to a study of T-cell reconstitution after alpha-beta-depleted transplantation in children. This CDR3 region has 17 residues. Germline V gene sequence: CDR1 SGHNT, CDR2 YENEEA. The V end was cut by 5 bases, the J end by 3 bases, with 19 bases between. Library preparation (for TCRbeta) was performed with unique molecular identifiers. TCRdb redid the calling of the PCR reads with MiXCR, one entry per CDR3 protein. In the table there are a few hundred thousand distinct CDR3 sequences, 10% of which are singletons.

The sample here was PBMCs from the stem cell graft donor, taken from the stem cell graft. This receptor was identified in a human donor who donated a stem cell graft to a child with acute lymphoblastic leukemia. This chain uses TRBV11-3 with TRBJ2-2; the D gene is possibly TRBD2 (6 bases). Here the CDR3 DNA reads TGTGCCAGCAGCGCCCGATCACTAGGGGAGGACACCGGGGAGCTGTTTTTT. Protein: CASSARSLGEDTGELFF.